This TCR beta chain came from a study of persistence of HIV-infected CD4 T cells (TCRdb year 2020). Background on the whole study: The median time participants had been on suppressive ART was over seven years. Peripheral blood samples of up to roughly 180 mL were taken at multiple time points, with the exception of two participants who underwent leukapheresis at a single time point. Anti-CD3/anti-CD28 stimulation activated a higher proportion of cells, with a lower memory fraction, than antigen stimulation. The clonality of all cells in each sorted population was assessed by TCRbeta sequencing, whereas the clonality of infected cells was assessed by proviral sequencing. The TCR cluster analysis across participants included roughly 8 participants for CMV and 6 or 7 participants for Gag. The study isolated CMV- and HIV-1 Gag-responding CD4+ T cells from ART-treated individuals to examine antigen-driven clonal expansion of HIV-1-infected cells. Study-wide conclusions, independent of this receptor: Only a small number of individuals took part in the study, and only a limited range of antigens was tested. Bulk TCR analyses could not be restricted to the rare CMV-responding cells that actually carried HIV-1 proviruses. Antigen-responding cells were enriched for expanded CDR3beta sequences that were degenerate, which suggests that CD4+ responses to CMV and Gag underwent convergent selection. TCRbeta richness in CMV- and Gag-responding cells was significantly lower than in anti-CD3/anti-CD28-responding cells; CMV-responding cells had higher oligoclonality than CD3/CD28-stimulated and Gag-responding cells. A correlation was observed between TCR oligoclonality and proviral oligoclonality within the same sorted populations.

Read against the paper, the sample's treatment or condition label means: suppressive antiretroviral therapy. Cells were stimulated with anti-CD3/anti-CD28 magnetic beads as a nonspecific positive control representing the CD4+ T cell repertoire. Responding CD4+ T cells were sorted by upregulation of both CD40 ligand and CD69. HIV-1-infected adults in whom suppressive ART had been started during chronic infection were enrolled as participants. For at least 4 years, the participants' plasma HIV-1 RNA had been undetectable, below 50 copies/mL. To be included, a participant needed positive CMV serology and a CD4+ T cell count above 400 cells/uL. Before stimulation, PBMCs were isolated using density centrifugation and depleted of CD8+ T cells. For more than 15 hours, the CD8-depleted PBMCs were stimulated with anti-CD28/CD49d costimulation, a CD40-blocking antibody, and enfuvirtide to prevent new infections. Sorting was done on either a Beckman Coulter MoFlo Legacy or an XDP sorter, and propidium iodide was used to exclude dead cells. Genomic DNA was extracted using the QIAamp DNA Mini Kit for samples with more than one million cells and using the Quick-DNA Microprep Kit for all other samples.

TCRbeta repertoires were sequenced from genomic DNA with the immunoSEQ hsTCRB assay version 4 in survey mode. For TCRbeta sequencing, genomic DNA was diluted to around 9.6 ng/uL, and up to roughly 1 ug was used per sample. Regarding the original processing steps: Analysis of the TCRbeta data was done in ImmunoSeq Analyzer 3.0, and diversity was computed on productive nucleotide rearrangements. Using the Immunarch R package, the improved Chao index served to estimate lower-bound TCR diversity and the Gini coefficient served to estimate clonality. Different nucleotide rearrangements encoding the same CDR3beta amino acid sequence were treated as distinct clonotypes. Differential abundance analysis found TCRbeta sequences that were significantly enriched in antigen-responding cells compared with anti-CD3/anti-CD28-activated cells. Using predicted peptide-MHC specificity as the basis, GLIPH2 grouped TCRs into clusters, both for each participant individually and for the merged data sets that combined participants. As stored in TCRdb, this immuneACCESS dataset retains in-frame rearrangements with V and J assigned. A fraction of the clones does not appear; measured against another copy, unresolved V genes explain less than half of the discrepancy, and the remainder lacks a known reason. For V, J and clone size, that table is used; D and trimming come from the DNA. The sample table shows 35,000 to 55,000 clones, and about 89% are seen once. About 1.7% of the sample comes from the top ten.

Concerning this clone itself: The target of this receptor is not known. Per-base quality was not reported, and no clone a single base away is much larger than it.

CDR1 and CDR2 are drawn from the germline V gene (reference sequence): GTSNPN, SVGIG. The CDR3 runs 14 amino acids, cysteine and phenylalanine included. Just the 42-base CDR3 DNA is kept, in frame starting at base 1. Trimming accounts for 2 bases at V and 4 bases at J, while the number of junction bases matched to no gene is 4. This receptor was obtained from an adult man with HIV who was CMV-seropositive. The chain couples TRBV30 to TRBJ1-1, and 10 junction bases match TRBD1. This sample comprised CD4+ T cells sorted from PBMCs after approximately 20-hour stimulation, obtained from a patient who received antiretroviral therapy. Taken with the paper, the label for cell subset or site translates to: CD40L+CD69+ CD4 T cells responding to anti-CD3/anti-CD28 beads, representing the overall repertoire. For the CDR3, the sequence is CAWSRDRGRTEAFF. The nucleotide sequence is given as TGTGCCTGGAGTCGGGACAGGGGACGCACTGAAGCTTTCTTT.